These T cell receptor beta chains were read from a single sample in a study of identical twins. One entry per CDR3 protein results from TCRdb running MiXCR on the 5' RACE reads. Of 200,000 to 250,000 distinct CDR3 sequences detected, approximately 7.8% appear once; the ten largest clones hold around 5.4%. The same data also went into a second study, on yellow fever vaccine responses in identical twins.

The sequenced sample consisted of CD8+ T cells sorted from blood. The receptors here all came from a woman aged 18-35 years in good health. CDR3s include the opening cysteine and the closing phenylalanine or tryptophan. Fields, in order: D gene, clone size, J gene, V gene, CDR3 DNA, CDR3 protein. D genes are given only for firm matches. Clone size is stated in some rows and not others, as once, few, many or a class when expanded.

NA many TRBJ2-5 TRBV28 TGTGCCAGCAGTTTTTCTGAACTTGATGAAGGGAAAGAGACCCAGTACTTC CASSFSELDEGKETQYF
TRBD2 few TRBJ2-1 TRBV20-1 TGCAGTGCTAGAGATAGCGGGGGGGCTAGAGATGAGCAGTTCTTC CSARDSGGARDEQFF
NA many TRBJ2-7 TRBV29-1 TGCAGCGCCTTGATATGGGCAGGGGGGTCGTACGAGCAGTACTTC CSALIWAGGSYEQYF
TRBD1 few TRBJ1-1 TRBV27 TGTGCCAGCAGTTTGGGACAGGCGAACACTGAAGCTTTCTTT CASSLGQANTEAFF
NA few TRBJ2-5 TRBV20-1 TGCAGTGCTAGAGATCATAGCCCCTCACAGGGGAGGTGGGAGACCCAGTACTTC CSARDHSPSQGRWETQYF
TRBD2 few TRBJ2-1 TRBV24-1 TGTGCCAGCGGGACTAGCAGGAATGAGCAGTTCTTC CASGTSRNEQFF
TRBD2 NA TRBJ2-5 TRBV7-9 TGTGCCAGCAGCTTAGAACTAGCGGAAGTCCAAGAGACCCAGTACTTC CASSLELAEVQETQYF
NA NA TRBJ2-3 TRBV3-1 TGTGCCAGCAGCCCTTTCGTGAGGGTCCCTAGCACAGATACGCAGTATTTT CASSPFVRVPSTDTQYF
NA NA TRBJ2-4 TRBV11-2 TGTGCCAGCAGCTTCGGGGTCAATGACATTCAGTACTTC CASSFGVNDIQYF
NA few TRBJ2-1 TRBV12-3/TRBV12-4 TGTGCCAGCACTAACCAAGCGGAGCAGTTCTTC CASTNQAEQFF
TRBD2 NA TRBJ2-5 TRBV20-1 TGCAGTGCTAGAGATCTAGGGCTAGCGGGCTTTCAAGAGACCCAGTACTTC CSARDLGLAGFQETQYF
TRBD1 NA TRBJ1-1 TRBV19 TGTGCCAGTAGTACAGGGGGTTGGACTGAAGCTTTCTTT CASSTGGWTEAFF
NA NA TRBJ2-6 TRBV11-2 TGTGCCAGCAGCTTAGGAACAGGGATTTCGCCTGGGGCCAACGTCCTGACTTTC CASSLGTGISPGANVLTF
NA many TRBJ2-1 TRBV20-1 TGCAGTGCTAGCGGGGAGAGCTCCTACAATGAGCAGTTCTTC CSASGESSYNEQFF
NA NA TRBJ2-1 TRBV27 TGTGCCAGCAGTTTATTAGGGGCGAGCTCCTACAATGAGCAGTTCTTC CASSLLGASSYNEQFF
TRBD1 many TRBJ2-2 TRBV7-9 TGTGCCAGCAGCGCGGACAGGGCGAACACCGGGGAGCTGTTTTTT CASSADRANTGELFF
NA few TRBJ2-1 TRBV11-1 TGTGCCAGCAGCCACAGGGGGCGGGTTGGCGGGAGGCAAAACAATGAGCAGTTCTTC CASSHRGRVGGRQNNEQFF
TRBD2 NA TRBJ2-1 TRBV25-1 TGTGCCAGCAGTGAATCCCCGGGGGGGCCGAGTGAGCAGTTCTTC CASSESPGGPSEQFF
NA NA TRBJ1-1 TRBV4-2 TGTGCCAGCAGCCAAGATTGGGGAGAGTACACTGAAGCTTTCTTT CASSQDWGEYTEAFF
NA few TRBJ1-4 TRBV7-8 TGTGCCAGCAGCTACCACCGGGGGGGGCAGGATGAAAAACTGTTTTTT CASSYHRGGQDEKLFF
NA NA TRBJ2-1 TRBV2 TGTGCCAGCAGCGATAGCACGAGCTCCTACAATGAGCAGTTCTTC CASSDSTSSYNEQFF
TRBD2 NA TRBJ2-1 TRBV7-9 TGTGCCAGCAGCTTAGAGTTTAGCGGGAGTCAGGGTGAGCAGTTCTTC CASSLEFSGSQGEQFF
TRBD1 many TRBJ2-7 TRBV10-3 TGTGCCATCACACAGGGGAGCTCCTACGAGCAGTACTTC CAITQGSSYEQYF
NA few TRBJ2-3 TRBV20-1 TGCAGTGCTTCCGACAGACCCACAGATACGCAGTATTTT CSASDRPTDTQYF
NA NA TRBJ2-1 TRBV10-3 TGTGCCATCAGTAACGACCCGACTAGGCCGAGCTCCTACAATGAGCAGTTCTTC CAISNDPTRPSSYNEQFF
NA many TRBJ2-7 TRBV3-1 TGTGCCAGCAGCCAAGGGTCTCCAAGCTTATACGAGCAGTACTTC CASSQGSPSLYEQYF
TRBD2 few TRBJ2-1 TRBV3-1 TGTGCCAGCAGCCAAGATGGGACTAGCGGGAGGGCTGGTTCCTACAATGAGCAGTTCTTC CASSQDGTSGRAGSYNEQFF
TRBD2 NA TRBJ2-1 TRBV13 TGTGCTGCGGGGGGGGGGCCCCAAGATGAGCAGTTCTTC CAAGGGPQDEQFF
NA many TRBJ2-7 TRBV3-1 TGTGCCAGCAGCCAAGATGGGTCGGCAGCCTACGAGCAGTACTTC CASSQDGSAAYEQYF
NA many TRBJ1-1 TRBV4-1 TGCGCCAGCACACAGGGTAACACTGAAGCTTTCTTT CASTQGNTEAFF
NA NA TRBJ2-1 TRBV7-9 TGTGCCAGCAGCTTAGCGGAGGGACTTTACAATGAGCAGTTCTTC CASSLAEGLYNEQFF
TRBD2 NA TRBJ2-2 TRBV6-2/TRBV6-3 TGTGCCAGCAGTATTCGGGCTAGCGGAAGGGAGCTGTTTTTT CASSIRASGRELFF
NA NA TRBJ2-3 TRBV20-1 TGCAGTGCTAGAGACCAGAGGGGGGTTCGCACAGATACGCAGTATTTT CSARDQRGVRTDTQYF
NA many TRBJ1-5 TRBV7-6 TGTGCCAGCAGCTCCAGGGAAGGCGATCAGCCCCAGCATTTT CASSSREGDQPQHF
NA few TRBJ2-2 TRBV19 TGTGCCAGTAGTAATCGACAGGAGAACACCGGGGAGCTGTTTTTT CASSNRQENTGELFF
NA NA TRBJ1-2 TRBV11-2 TGTGCCAGCAGCGGACATACTACTAACTATGGCTACACCTTC CASSGHTTNYGYTF
TRBD1 many TRBJ1-1 TRBV29-1 TGCAGCAGACTTCCGAAGAGGAGACAGGGGCAGAAGGTTGCTTTCTTT CSRLPKRRQGQKVAFF
TRBD1 many TRBJ1-1 TRBV5-1 TGCGCCAGCAGCCCATATGCACCGACAGGGGCGAACACTGAAGCTTTCTTT CASSPYAPTGANTEAFF
NA NA TRBJ2-6 TRBV7-9 TGTGCCAGCAGCGGACCATCAGGTCCCTCTGGGGCCAACGTCCTGACTTTC CASSGPSGPSGANVLTF
NA few TRBJ2-2 TRBV19 TGTGCCAGTAGTTGGGGAGTGAACACCGGGGAGCTGTTTTTT CASSWGVNTGELFF
NA many TRBJ2-3 TRBV11-2 TGTGCCAGCAGCTTAGACCAACAGGGTACAGTCACAGATACGCAGTATTTT CASSLDQQGTVTDTQYF
TRBD1 NA TRBJ2-1 TRBV6-1 TGTGCCAGCACCAGGGGGCCCGGGGACTACAATGAGCAGTTCTTC CASTRGPGDYNEQFF
TRBD2 many TRBJ2-5 TRBV5-6 TGTGCCAGCAGTAGCGGGGAAGAGACCCAGTACTTC CASSSGEETQYF
TRBD1 few TRBJ1-5 TRBV7-2 TGTGCCAGCAGCTTAAACAGGGGGAAGCCCCAGCATTTT CASSLNRGKPQHF
TRBD2 few TRBJ2-3 TRBV2 TGTGCCAGCCCAGATAAGAGGCGGGAGGGTTATCCCACAGATACGCAGTATTTT CASPDKRREGYPTDTQYF
NA many TRBJ1-5 TRBV3-1 TGTGCCAGCAGCCAAGCCTGGGGCGATCAGCCCCAGCATTTT CASSQAWGDQPQHF
TRBD2 many TRBJ2-7 TRBV11-1 TGTGCCAGCAGCTCCGGAGGACTAGCGGGACTCTTCTACTACGAGCAGTACTTC CASSSGGLAGLFYYEQYF
NA NA TRBJ2-5 TRBV11-1 TGTGCCAGCAGCTTACAGCCGAGTGCCGCTCAGCAGGCGGCAGGAGAGACCCAGTACTTC CASSLQPSAAQQAAGETQYF